Below, 19 T cell receptor beta chains from the same sample are listed, as sequenced in a study of blood T cell repertoires in COVID-19. TCRdb's table, derived via immunoSEQ multiplex PCR, lists solely in-frame clones and lacks some. This table holds approximately 450,000 clones, around nine tenths found once. Sample: PBMCs or T cells enriched from blood (not recorded which). These receptors all stem from a woman younger than 30 with acute COVID-19.

CDR3 sequence reads: CASSQNYEQYF. The DNA for the CDR3 is TGTGCCAGCAGTCAAAACTACGAGCAGTACTTC. This chain uses TRBV28 with TRBJ2-7; no clear D gene. This CDR3 has 11 amino acids. Deletions cut 5 bases from V and 3 bases from J, with 5 bases between. Germline V gives CDR1 MDHEN, CDR2 SYDVKM.

This sequence joins TRBV7-2 and TRBJ2-7, with 8 bases fitting TRBD2. There are 12 residues in the CDR3. J was trimmed by 3 bases and V by 8 bases; bases with no gene match: 3. Looked up from germline, CDR1 is SGHTA and CDR2 is FQGNSA. The CDR3: CASRGGFYEQYF. Here the CDR3 DNA reads TGTGCCAGCCGCGGGGGGTTCTACGAGCAGTACTTC.

This chain connects TRBV4-1 to TRBJ1-3; a possible D gene is TRBD1 (6 bases). From germline, CDR1 is MGHRA and CDR2 YSYEKL. V lost 2 bases, J lost 0 bases, and 14 bases lay in between. The CDR3 length is 17 residues. This CDR3 reads CASSQYRELLSGNTIYF. For the CDR3, the DNA is TGCGCCAGCAGCCAATACAGGGAGCTTCTCTCTGGAAACACCATATATTTT.

This chain uses TRBV5-1 with TRBJ2-3; 9 nucleotides match TRBD2. Losses at the gene ends were 0 bases for V and 6 bases for J; bases not matched to a gene: 14. This CDR3 spans 18 amino acids. From germline, CDR1 is SGHRS and CDR2 YFSETQ. CDR3 DNA sequence: TGCGCCAGCAGCTTGGGTGTTTTAGCGGGGGTAGGTATGGATACGCAGTATTTT. It translates to CASSLGVLAGVGMDTQYF.

The chain recombines TRBV5-1 with TRBJ2-6; D is unresolved. Germline V gives CDR1 SGHRS, CDR2 YFSETQ. The CDR3 contains 16 residues. V dropped 2 bases and J dropped 0 bases, with 9 bases sitting between them. The CDR3 DNA follows: TGCGCCAGCAGCTTAAAAACTTCCTCTGGGGCCAACGTCCTGACTTTC. Protein product: CASSLKTSSGANVLTF.

The CDR3 nucleotides read TGTGCCAGCTCACCATATGCGGGAGTGGCAGATACGCAGTATTTT. Translation gives CASSPYAGVADTQYF. V gene TRBV18 combines with J gene TRBJ2-3; 7 nucleotides align to TRBD2. The germline gives CDR1 KGHSH, CDR2 LQKENI. This CDR3 spans 15 amino acids. Trimming removed 2 bases from V and 4 bases from J; junction bases left unmatched: 6.

This clone was found once. The rearrangement joins TRBV3-1 (or the pseudogene TRBV3-2) to TRBJ1-5; D may be TRBD1 (5 bases). The V gene's germline CDR1 is LGHDT and CDR2 YNNKEL (reference sequence). This CDR3 is built from 13 residues. V was pared by 4 bases and J by 7 bases, with 11 bases between. CDR3 in DNA: TGTGCCAGCAGCCCCTGGGGCGCGCAGCCCCAGCATTTT. Amino acids: CASSPWGAQPQHF.

This clone occurred a few times. The rearrangement uses TRBV5-8 and TRBJ1-3, with no clear D. Germline V gives CDR1 SGHTS, CDR2 YDEGEE. Trimming pared 4 bases from V and 9 bases from J, leaving 17 bases between. The CDR3 consists of 14 residues. The CDR3 here is CASSGDPIDITIYF. DNA of the CDR3: TGTGCCAGCAGCGGAGACCCAATAGATATCACCATATATTTT.

This rearrangement joins TRBV3-1 (or the pseudogene TRBV3-2) to TRBJ1-1; D remains unclear. Trimming stripped 1 base from V and 5 bases from J, with 8 bases between. The CDR3 is made up of 13 amino acids. Germline-derived CDR1 and CDR2 are LGHDT and YNNKEL (reference sequence). The CDR3 DNA is TGTGCCAGCAGCCAAGGAACGGGTACTGAAGCTTTCTTT. Translation gives CASSQGTGTEAFF.

The rearrangement joins TRBV4-3 to TRBJ2-7; a weak D match, TRBD1 (5 bases). The V end lost 1 base, the J end lost 0 bases, and 10 bases lay between the germline ends. This CDR3 region has 15 residues. Per germline, CDR1 LGHNA and CDR2 YSLEER. In DNA form, the CDR3 reads TGCGCCAGCAGCCAAGGTACTGACAGCTCCTACGAGCAGTACTTC. Protein sequence: CASSQGTDSSYEQYF.

The CDR3 DNA is TGCGCCAGCAGCCAAGTCGGGAAGGCCGGGGAGCTGTTTTTT. This encodes CASSQVGKAGELFF. V is TRBV4-3 and J is TRBJ2-2; possible D gene TRBD2, 5 bases. The CDR3 runs 14 residues. Germline V CDR1 and CDR2: LGHNA, YSLEER. V was pared by 1 base and J by 6 bases, with 9 bases between.

This clone has only a few counts. V is TRBV27 and J is TRBJ1-1, with 7 bases aligning to TRBD1. J was trimmed by 7 bases and V by 0 bases; bases with no gene match: 5. There are 14 residues in the CDR3. Germline lookup yields CDR1 MNHEY and CDR2 SMNVEV (reference sequence). CDR3 residues: CASSLSRGILEAFF. As DNA, the CDR3 is TGTGCCAGCAGTTTATCCAGGGGGATCCTTGAAGCTTTCTTT.

The genes are TRBV13 and TRBJ2-3; possibly TRBD2 for D (5 bases). The germline CDR1 and CDR2 sequences are PRHDT and FYEKMQ (reference sequence). Between the trimmed V and J ends, which lost 3 bases and 2 bases, there was a span of 12 bases. This CDR3 comprises 15 residues. The CDR3 DNA reads as TGTGCCAGCAGCTTGGCGCCGGGAACCACAGATACGCAGTATTTT. Its protein is CASSLAPGTTDTQYF. The full variable domain, rest sourced from reference TRBV13 and TRBJ2-3, is AAGVIQSPRHLIKEKRETATLKCYPIPRHDTVYWYQQGPGQDPQFLISFYEKMQSDKGSIPDRFSAQQFSDYHSELNMSSLELGDSALYFCASSLAPGTTDTQYFGPGTRLTVL.

This chain connects TRBV9 to TRBJ2-2; tentatively, D is TRBD2 (5 bases). The CDR3 has 16 amino acids. The V gene's germline CDR1 is SGDLS and CDR2 YYNGEE. Trimming stripped 3 bases from V and 6 bases from J, with 18 bases between. The CDR3 region is CASSARRGLFPGELFF. Written as DNA, the CDR3 is TGTGCCAGCAGCGCGAGACGAGGACTTTTCCCCGGGGAGCTGTTTTTT.

The chain recombines TRBV6-1 with TRBJ2-7, with TRBD1 as a possible D gene (5 bases). Germline CDR1 is MNHNS and CDR2 is SASEGT. This CDR3 is built from 16 residues. Trimming removed 2 bases from V and 2 bases from J, with 16 bases in between. CDR3 sequence reads: CASSEPFAGPTYEQYF. The CDR3, as DNA: TGTGCCAGCAGTGAACCTTTCGCAGGGCCTACCTACGAGCAGTACTTC.

In the case of this clone: A junction end diverges from the germline sequence, so it may reflect a read error. The rearrangement uses TRBV7-9 and TRBJ2-7; D perhaps matches TRBD2 (6 bases). Germline CDR1 reads SEHNR; CDR2 reads FQNEAQ (reference sequence). The CDR3 totals 14 residues. The CDR3 sequence is CASGLLGRRDEQYF. CDR3 nucleotide sequence: TGTGCCAGCGGCTTACTGGGGAGGAGGGACGAGCAGTACTTC.

The chain uses TRBV7-9 and TRBJ1-5; unclear D gene. The germline CDR1 and CDR2 sequences are SEHNR and FQNEAQ (reference sequence). The CDR3 has 12 amino acids. Trimming stripped 8 bases from V and 2 bases from J, with 7 bases between. Here the CDR3 DNA reads TGTGCCAGCTCCCTCGGCAATCAGCCCCAGCATTTT. This codes for CASSLGNQPQHF.

This chain uses TRBV5-1 with TRBJ2-5; 11 bases fit TRBD2. The CDR3 extends over 18 amino acids. Germline-derived CDR1 and CDR2 are SGHRS and YFSETQ. The V gene end was trimmed by 0 bases and the J gene end by 5 bases; junction bases not matched to a gene: 12. Here the CDR3 DNA reads TGCGCCAGCAGCTTGGTTGGACTAGCGGGTCTCACGACGGAGACCCAGTACTTC. Translating it yields CASSLVGLAGLTTETQYF.

This chain uses TRBV18 with TRBJ1-1; D is perhaps TRBD1 (6 bases). Trimming left V 3 bases short and J 11 bases short, with 13 bases between. This CDR3 has 12 residues. The germline gives CDR1 KGHSH, CDR2 LQKENI. Here the CDR3 reads CASSPDRQAAFF. CDR3 in DNA: TGTGCCAGCTCACCCGACAGACAGGCGGCTTTCTTT.